This T cell receptor beta chain was sequenced for a study of T cells in localized non-small cell lung cancer. In the case of this clone: As yet, its antigen is unknown.

This CDR3 comprises 15 residues. V shed 6 bases and J 2 bases; nucleotides not matched to a gene: 7. Per the germline V gene, CDR1 is SNHLY and CDR2 is FYNNEI. Study conclusions and caveats: Of the top 100 tumor clones, median approximately 50 were in adjacent lung, 25 to 35 among its top 100. In uninvolved adjacent lung, T cell clonality reached its highest value, exceeding tumor. Longer overall survival was seen with higher T cell density measured in blood. Heterogeneity remains possible, as sequencing covered one tumor region only.

Repertoires were generated with immunoSEQ multiplex PCR, while TCRdb's copy carries only in-frame clones and drops some. The sample contains about 52,000 clones, 85% to 90% of which appear only once. The chain carries TRBV2 and TRBJ2-1, with 7 bases fitting TRBD2. The receptor was derived from a female donor with stage II lung adenocarcinoma. The sequenced sample was PBMCs, obtained before any cancer treatment. The CDR3 loop is CASRSERGTYNEQFF. As DNA, the CDR3 is TGTGCCAGCAGAAGTGAGCGGGGCACCTACAATGAGCAGTTCTTC.